This is a list of T cell receptor beta chains from one sample in a study of graft-versus-host responses after intestinal transplantation. Data came from immunoSEQ multiplex PCR; TCRdb stores just in-frame clones and leaves some out. The sample lists around 97,000 clones; 90% to 95% were seen once. Which antigens these TCRs recognize remains unknown. The specimen comprised unstimulated CD8+ T cells sorted from spleen or lymph node cells, sampled before intestinal transplant. These receptor sequences come from a human donor who received an intestinal transplant. The CDR3 runs from the conserved cysteine through the conserved F or W. D genes are given only for firm matches. Clone size, where shown, is once, few, many, or a class for clones that have expanded.

CDR3nt	CDR3aa	abundance	v_gene	j_gene	d_gene
TGTGCCAGCAGTTTATACGAGGGGGATTCGGCTTTCTTT	CASSLYEGDSAFF	.	TRBV27	TRBJ1-1	.
TGCGCCAGCAGCTTGACCCCAGGAGAAATCGTCCAAGCTAACTATGGCTACACCTTC	CASSLTPGEIVQANYGYTF	.	TRBV5-1	TRBJ1-2	.
TGTGCCAGCAGCGACGACTGGTACGAGCAGTACTTC	CASSDDWYEQYF	.	TRBV11-2	TRBJ2-7	.
TGTGCCAGCTCACCAGATCCTCTCTCGACGGTCTACGAGCAGTACTTC	CASSPDPLSTVYEQYF	few	TRBV18	TRBJ2-7	.
TGTGCCAGCAGAACGATGGGGTCCGGGACAGGATGGTTCGGAGAGCAGTACTTC	CASRTMGSGTGWFGEQYF	.	TRBV27	TRBJ2-7	TRBD1
TGCGCCAGCAGCCAAGATCGCACTAGCCCTCCGACAGATACGCAGTATTTT	CASSQDRTSPPTDTQYF	.	TRBV4-1	TRBJ2-3	.
TGTGCCAGCGAGGGACAGGGTACTCAACTCGCCCCGTACAATGAGCAGTTCTTC	CASEGQGTQLAPYNEQFF	once	TRBV27	TRBJ2-1	TRBD1
TGTGCCAGTAGTATAGGGGTACAGGGGGACGTTTCAGGGGAGCTGTTTTTT	CASSIGVQGDVSGELFF	.	TRBV19	TRBJ2-2	TRBD1
TGTGCCAGCACCCGACGCACAGAACAAGAGACCCAGTACTTC	CASTRRTEQETQYF	.	TRBV6-5	TRBJ2-5	.
TGCGCCAGCAGCCAAGGACCATCAGTGGGGGGCCTCTCCTACGAGCAGTACTTC	CASSQGPSVGGLSYEQYF	.	TRBV4-1	TRBJ2-7	.
TGCGCCAGCAGCCAGAGACAGTTAAACTTTAACACTGAAGCTTTCTTT	CASSQRQLNFNTEAFF	.	TRBV4-1	TRBJ1-1	.
TGCAGTGCTATTAACACCTACGAGCAGTACTTC	CSAINTYEQYF	.	TRBV20-1	TRBJ2-7	.
TGTGCCAGCAGCTTAGCGGGGGCTAATGAAAAACTGTTTTTT	CASSLAGANEKLFF	once	TRBV7-8	TRBJ1-4	.
TGTGCCAGCAGCTGGCCGACAGGGGAAACCGGGGAGCTGTTTTTT	CASSWPTGETGELFF	few	TRBV5-5	TRBJ2-2	TRBD1
TGTGCCTGGGGGACAGGGGGCGAGGCCTCCTACAATGAGCAGTTCTTC	CAWGTGGEASYNEQFF	.	TRBV30	TRBJ2-1	TRBD1
TGTGCCAGCAGCGGCAGGGAGCAGTTCTTC	CASSGREQFF	.	TRBV2	TRBJ2-1	.
TGCGCCAGCAGCCAAGATGACAGGGGCTCCTACGAGCAGTACTTC	CASSQDDRGSYEQYF	.	TRBV4-1	TRBJ2-7	TRBD1
TGTGCCAGCAGCGAATCCAATGAGCAGTTCTTC	CASSESNEQFF	.	TRBV21-1	TRBJ2-1	.
TGTGCCTGGCTGACTGGAAACACCATATATTTT	CAWLTGNTIYF	.	TRBV30	TRBJ1-3	.
TGTGCCAGCAGCGCCTCGGAGGGGGCCGATGGCTACACCTTC	CASSASEGADGYTF	.	TRBV9	TRBJ1-2	TRBD1
TGTGCCAGCAAGGAGAGGACAGGCAACTCTGGGGCCAACGTCCTGACTTTC	CASKERTGNSGANVLTF	.	TRBV2	TRBJ2-6	TRBD1
TGTGCCAGCAGCCCAAACAGGTCCCCCTACAATGAGCAGTTCTTC	CASSPNRSPYNEQFF	.	TRBV2	TRBJ2-1	.
TGTGCCAGCAGTCCCGGGACAGGGGGCAATCAGCCCCAGCATTTT	CASSPGTGGNQPQHF	.	TRBV6-1	TRBJ1-5	TRBD1
TGCGCCAGCAGTGGAATACTAGAGGATGAGCAGTTCTTC	CASSGILEDEQFF	.	TRBV10-1	TRBJ2-1	.
TGTGCCAGCAGCGAATTACAGGACCCTCAAGGGGAAGCTTTCTTT	CASSELQDPQGEAFF	.	TRBV5-4	TRBJ1-1	.